One and the same sample provided the 4 T cell receptor beta chains below, sequenced in a study of cytomegalovirus exposure and HLA in healthy donors. The PCR ran on 60 Vbeta and 13 Jbeta primers. Profiling relied on immunoSEQ multiplex PCR, and the TCRdb table lists in-frame clones only, not all of them. The table shows 150,000 to 200,000 clones, with around 80% occurring only once. Sequences were obtained from PBMCs. Receptors were obtained from a woman aged 30 to 39 in good health and CMV-seropositive.

This rearrangement joins TRBV9 to TRBJ2-7; the match to TRBD2 covers 11 bases. Looked up from germline, CDR1 is SGDLS and CDR2 is YYNGEE. The trim removed 0 bases at V and 3 bases at J, leaving 2 bases unmatched. This CDR3 spans 15 amino acids. The CDR3 here is CASSVAGTSGYEQYF. CDR3 coding DNA: TGTGCCAGCAGCGTAGCCGGGACTAGCGGCTACGAGCAGTACTTC.

The genes are TRBV18 and TRBJ2-1; 7 bases match TRBD1. This CDR3 has 13 amino acids. The germline CDR1 and CDR2 sequences are KGHSH and LQKENI. Trimming cost V 4 bases and J 4 bases; bases outside gene matches: 1. CDR3 sequence reads: CASSLGQYNEQFF. In nucleotides, the CDR3 is TGTGCCAGCTCACTGGGACAGTACAATGAGCAGTTCTTC.

This clone has more than one count but fewer than ten. V is TRBV10-3 and J is TRBJ2-1, with 7 bases identical to TRBD2. CDR3 size: 13 residues. Trimming cost V 11 bases and J 0 bases; bases outside gene matches: 4. Germline values: CDR1 ENHRY, CDR2 SYGVKD. The CDR3 coding sequence is TGTGCCGCTAGCGGTAGCTCCTACAATGAGCAGTTCTTC. Translation gives CAASGSSYNEQFF.

The J gene is TRBJ2-7, the V gene TRBV10-1; 7 bases fit TRBD2. Trimming took 0 bases from V and 7 from J; bases not matched to a gene: 3. The CDR3 runs to 13 residues. CDR1 and CDR2 from the germline V gene are WNHNN and SYGVQD (reference sequence). CDR3 nucleotides: TGCGCCAGCAGTGAGTCGGGGGGGATGGAGCAGTACTTC. It specifies CASSESGGMEQYF.